The clone carrying this T cell receptor beta chain came up many times. What it binds is not known. The CDR3 runs to 16 residues. The V gene lost 5 bases and the J gene lost 6 bases, with 20 bases spanning the gap. Germline values: CDR1 SGHTA, CDR2 FQGNSA. These data are taken from a study of T cells after yellow fever vaccination. TCRdb re-derived calls from the 5' RACE reads in MiXCR, one entry per CDR3 protein. The sample includes 200,000 to 300,000 distinct CDR3 sequences, 10% to 15% of them seen just once. Study-level results: Primary-vaccination clones mostly resurfaced post-booster (roughly 97% CD4, approximately 89% CD8). Highly abundant clonotypes carried over from the bulk population could end up in FACS-sorted repertoires as contaminants.

The specimen comprised CD4+ T cells sorted from PBMCs, sampled 45 days after the yellow fever booster vaccination. The genes are TRBV7-2 and TRBJ1-5; D is perhaps TRBD1 (5 bases). This sequence was found in a man younger than 45 who received the YFV17D yellow fever vaccine. CDR3 residues: CASSPGPGEFPQPQHF. The DNA for the CDR3 is TGTGCCAGCAGCCCTGGGCCGGGGGAGTTCCCTCAGCCCCAGCATTTT. Variable domain in full (rest from reference TRBV7-2 and TRBJ1-5): GAGVSQSPSNKVTEKGKDVELRCDPISGHTALYWYRQSLGQGLEFLIYFQGNSAPDKSGLPSDRFSAERTGGSVSTLTIQRTQQEDSAVYLCASSPGPGEFPQPQHFGDGTRLSIL.